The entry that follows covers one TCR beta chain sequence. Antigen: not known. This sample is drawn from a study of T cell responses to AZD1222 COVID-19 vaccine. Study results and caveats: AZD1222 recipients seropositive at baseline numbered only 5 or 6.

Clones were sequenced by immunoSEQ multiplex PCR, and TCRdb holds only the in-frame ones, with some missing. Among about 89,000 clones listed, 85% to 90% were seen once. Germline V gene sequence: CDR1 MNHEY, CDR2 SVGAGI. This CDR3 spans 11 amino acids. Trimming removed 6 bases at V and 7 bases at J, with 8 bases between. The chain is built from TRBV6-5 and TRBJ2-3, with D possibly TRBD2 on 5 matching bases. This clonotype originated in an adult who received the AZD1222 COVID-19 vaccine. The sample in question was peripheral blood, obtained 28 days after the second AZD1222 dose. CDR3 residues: CASRAGYTQYF. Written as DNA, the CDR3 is TGTGCCAGCAGGGCGGGTTATACGCAGTATTTT.